This TCR beta chain was identified in a study of T-cell reconstitution after alpha-beta-depleted transplantation in children. J was trimmed by 8 bases and V by 5 bases; bases with no gene match: 4. Germline lookup yields CDR1 MRHNA and CDR2 SNTAGT. The length of the CDR3 is 14 residues. A TCRbeta library incorporating unique molecular identifiers was prepared. TCRdb passed the PCR reads through MiXCR, listing each CDR3 protein once. The sample has approximately 350,000 distinct CDR3 sequences, about 14% seen once; the top ten hold 4% to 5.5%. The chain joins TRBV6-4 to TRBJ2-1; 12 bases line up with TRBD1. The receptor comes from a human donor who donated a stem cell graft to a child with Fanconi anemia. The material sequenced was PBMCs, taken from the stem cell graft. The DNA of the CDR3 is TGTGCCAGCAGTAGGGACAGGGGGCTTGATGAGCAGTTCTTC. It encodes CASSRDRGLDEQFF.